Below, 26 T cell receptor beta chains from the same sample are listed, as sequenced in a study of T cells in Graves' hyperthyroidism and ophthalmopathy. Template material for amplifying TCR beta CDR3 regions consisted of RNA transcripts. HTBI primers drove first-round RT-PCR of the TCR CDR3. TCRdb reprocessed the multiplex PCR reads via MiXCR and lists one record per CDR3 protein. The repertoire has around 350,000 distinct CDR3 sequences, approximately 19% of them found once; the top ten carry around 3.4%. Sequenced input: blood. Receptors originate from a woman under 30 with Graves' hyperthyroidism.

In its sample, this clonotype was seen many times. This sequence joins TRBV6-1 and TRBJ1-1; no reliable D call. The V and J ends lost 9 bases and 0 bases respectively, with 14 bases between them. Germline CDR1 reads MNHNS; CDR2 reads SASEGT. The CDR3 contains 14 residues. The CDR3 nucleotides are TGTGCCAGTATAAAATCCTTCGTGAACACTGAAGCTTTCTTT. Its translation is CASIKSFVNTEAFF.

This clonotype was picked up many times. This chain links TRBV30 with TRBJ1-2, with D tentatively TRBD1 (5 bases). Per germline, CDR1 GTSNPN and CDR2 SVGIG (reference sequence). The CDR3 extends over 12 amino acids. V lost 5 bases and J lost 4, with 11 bases in between. Here the CDR3 reads CAWGHNLYGYTF. The CDR3 DNA is TGTGCCTGGGGACACAACCTCTATGGCTACACCTTC. The full variable domain, rest sourced from reference TRBV30 and TRBJ1-2, is SQTIHQWPATLVQPVGSPLSLECTVEGTSNPNLYWYRQAAGRGLQLLFYSVGIGQISSEVPQNLSASRPQDRQFILSSKKLLLSDSGFYLCAWGHNLYGYTFGSGTRLTVV.

This clonotype showed up many times. The chain employs TRBV6-5 and TRBJ1-2; no reliable D call. This CDR3 has 12 residues. The germline CDR1 and CDR2 sequences are MNHEY and SVGAGI. The V gene lost 2 bases and the J gene lost 8 bases, with 9 bases spanning the gap. CDR3 amino acids: CASSYDVEGYTF. CDR3 DNA: TGTGCCAGCAGTTACGACGTCGAGGGCTACACCTTC.

V gene TRBV27 combines with J gene TRBJ1-2; 8 bases map to TRBD1. This CDR3 is 15 amino acids long. Losses at the gene ends were 5 bases for V and 4 bases for J; bases not matched to a gene: 9. Per the germline V gene, CDR1 is MNHEY and CDR2 is SMNVEV (reference sequence). This chain's CDR3 is CASSTYGQGRYGYTF. The CDR3 DNA follows: TGTGCCAGCAGTACCTACGGACAGGGACGCTATGGCTACACCTTC.

The J gene is TRBJ2-5, the V gene TRBV2, with D maybe TRBD2 (6 bases). There are 16 residues in the CDR3. Germline assignment: CDR1 SNHLY and CDR2 FYNNEI. The ends were cut back, 4 bases at V and 5 bases at J, with 20 bases in the middle. The CDR3, as DNA: TGTGCCAGCAGTGGATCGTTGCGGGGTGGCCACGAGACCCAGTACTTC. It translates to CASSGSLRGGHETQYF. The variable domain in full, with the rest retrieved from reference TRBV2 and TRBJ2-5, is EPEVTQTPSHQVTQMGQEVILRCVPISNHLYFYWYRQILGQKVEFLVSFYNNEISEKSEIFDDQFSVERPDGSNFTLKIRSTKLEDSAMYFCASSGSLRGGHETQYFGPGTRLLVL.

The rearrangement uses TRBV28 and TRBJ1-1, with 9 bases identical to TRBD1. Germline V gene lookup returns CDR1 MDHEN and CDR2 SYDVKM. V shed 6 bases and J 3 bases; nucleotides not matched to a gene: 5. The CDR3 is 14 residues long. The CDR3 loop reads CASRKGQGYTEAFF. CDR3 bases: TGTGCCAGCAGGAAGGGACAGGGCTACACTGAAGCTTTCTTT.

V gene TRBV19 combines with J gene TRBJ2-5; D possibly corresponds to TRBD1 (6 bases). CDR1 and CDR2 from the germline V gene are LNHDA and SQIVND (reference sequence). There are 14 residues in the CDR3. V was cut by 5 bases and J by 4 bases, with 14 bases left in between. CDR3: CASSGQGRGETQYF. The CDR3 DNA sequence: TGTGCCAGTAGTGGGCAGGGGAGAGGAGAGACCCAGTACTTC.

Of note for this clonotype: Just one base apart from a much larger clone, this may be a read error. The V gene is TRBV5-1, the J gene TRBJ2-7, with D hard to call. CDR1 is SGHRS, CDR2 YFSETQ, per germline. The CDR3 totals 13 residues. CDR3: CASSKDGAYEQCF. The CDR3 bases are TGCGCCAGCAGTAAGGACGGCGCCTACGAGCAGTGCTTC.

This clonotype showed up many times. The V and J genes are TRBV20-1 and TRBJ2-7; 11 bases map to TRBD2. The CDR3 sequence is 16 residues long. The germline V gene encodes CDR1 DFQATT and CDR2 SNEGSKA (reference sequence). Losses at the gene ends were 3 bases for V and 2 bases for J; bases not matched to a gene: 9. CDR3: CSARGTSGRQTYEQYF. The DNA for the CDR3 is TGCAGTGCTAGGGGGACTAGCGGACGACAAACCTACGAGCAGTACTTC.

The chain joins TRBV3-1 to TRBJ1-1, with unresolved D. The length of the CDR3 is 18 residues. Germline V gives CDR1 LGHDT, CDR2 YNNKEL (reference sequence). V dropped 1 base and J dropped 0 bases, with 18 bases sitting between them. CDR3 DNA: TGTGCCAGCAGCCAAGCCACAAGCAGGAAGGGCATGAACACTGAAGCTTTCTTT. This encodes CASSQATSRKGMNTEAFF.

This chain uses TRBV6-1 with TRBJ2-7; D is ambiguous. Per the germline V gene, CDR1 is MNHNS and CDR2 is SASEGT. CDR3 length equals 14 residues. The germline V and J ends were trimmed by 1 base and 6 bases, with 13 bases remaining between them. The CDR3 here is CASSEGPFMGEQYF. The CDR3 coding sequence is TGTGCCAGCAGTGAAGGTCCGTTTATGGGCGAGCAGTACTTC.

This clonotype has only a few counts. A much more abundant neighbour one base away suggests this may be a read error. The V call is TRBV11-2, the J call TRBJ2-5; weak D call: TRBD2 (5 bases). The CDR3 contains 13 residues. From germline, CDR1 is SGHAT and CDR2 FQNNGV. The CDR3 bases are TGTGCCAGCAGCTTAGCGACCTGGGAGACCCGGTACTTC. Encoded protein: CASSLATWETRYF.

The table lists this clonotype with a few counts. The chain links TRBV4-1 to TRBJ1-6, with D uncertain. The germline V gene has CDR1 MGHRA and CDR2 YSYEKL. The CDR3 runs to 12 residues. Trimming left V 1 base short and J 10 bases short, with 5 bases between. DNA of the CDR3: TGCGCCAGCAGCCAAGGGGTCTCACCCCTCCACTTT. It translates to CASSQGVSPLHF.

V usage is TRBV19 and J usage is TRBJ1-2, with a tentative D call TRBD1 (5 bases). Trimming removed 5 bases at V and 4 bases at J, with 11 bases between. Germline V gene sequence: CDR1 LNHDA, CDR2 SQIVND (reference sequence). CDR3 length: 13 amino acids. CDR3 sequence reads: CASSHRDGYGYTF. The CDR3 DNA reads TGTGCCAGTAGTCATCGGGACGGCTATGGCTACACCTTC. The full variable domain, its missing parts supplied by reference TRBV19 and TRBJ1-2, is DGGITQSPKYLFRKEGQNVTLSCEQNLNHDAMYWYRQDPGQGLRLIYYSQIVNDFQKGDIAEGYSVSREKKESFPLTVTSAQKNPTAFYLCASSHRDGYGYTFGSGTRLTVV.

The chain recombines TRBV15 with TRBJ1-2; no definite D call. V was cut by 5 bases and J by 8 bases, with 15 bases left in between. This CDR3 has 13 amino acids. Germline V gene lookup returns CDR1 LNHNV and CDR2 YYDKDF (reference sequence). The CDR3 loop is CATSPTRASGYTF. CDR3 coding DNA: TGTGCCACCAGCCCAACGCGAGCGTCCGGCTACACCTTC.

This clonotype was recorded many times. This chain connects TRBV6-5 to TRBJ2-7; no clear D gene. Deletions cut 1 base from V and 4 bases from J, with 8 bases between. From germline, CDR1 is MNHEY and CDR2 SVGAGI. The CDR3 extends over 13 amino acids. The CDR3 DNA reads TGTGCCAGCAGTTACTATAAGGATTACGAGCAGTACTTC. Its translation: CASSYYKDYEQYF.

Notes on this clonotype: This may come from a read error, since a much larger clone is one base off. The chain carries TRBV5-1 and TRBJ2-7; D is perhaps TRBD2 (6 bases). Germline V CDR1 and CDR2: SGHRS, YFSETQ. The CDR3 runs to 13 residues. V lost 7 bases and J lost 1, with 12 bases in between. CDR3: CASGEGTSYEQYF. In nucleotides, the CDR3 is TGCGCCAGCGGCGAGGGGACTTCCTACGAGCAGTACTTC.

There are many counts of this clonotype. The chain joins TRBV12-3 or TRBV12-4 to TRBJ2-7; 9 bases agree with TRBD1. The CDR3 consists of 12 residues. The ends lost 5 bases at V and 11 bases at J; junction bases unmatched: 7. For the CDR3, the DNA is TGTGCCAGCAGTGCCCGACAGGGGGGGAAGTACTTC. It translates to CASSARQGGKYF.

This sequence joins TRBV7-6 and TRBJ2-5; the D call may be TRBD1 or TRBD2 (7 bases each). Germline CDR1 reads SGHVS; CDR2 reads FNYEAQ. Trimming cost V 5 bases and J 5 bases, with 15 bases left between them. The CDR3 contains 14 residues. CDR3 region: CASSPGGAMETQYF. As DNA, the CDR3 is TGTGCCAGCAGCCCAGGGGGGGCCATGGAGACCCAGTACTTC.

Note on this clonotype: Given the absence of the conserved phenylalanine or tryptophan at the CDR3 end, a read error is likely. The chain employs TRBV6-1 and TRBJ1-1; unclear D gene. This CDR3 region has 12 residues. Per the germline V gene, CDR1 is MNHNS and CDR2 is SASEGT. With 8 bases removed from V and 2 bases from J, the gap between germline ends came to 9 bases. CDR3 in DNA: TGTGCCAGCGGTCCTCACAACACTGAAGCTTTCTTG. This codes for CASGPHNTEAFL.

This clonotype was detected many times. V and J are TRBV20-1 and TRBJ2-7, with D unresolved. Germline-derived CDR1 and CDR2 are DFQATT and SNEGSKA (reference sequence). Between the trimmed V and J ends, which lost 0 bases and 7 bases, there was a span of 13 bases. The CDR3 has 13 residues. CDR3: CSAREPRLWEQYF. The DNA of the CDR3 is TGCAGTGCTAGAGAGCCCCGCCTTTGGGAGCAGTACTTC.

This clonotype was counted ten times or more. The genes are TRBV2 and TRBJ1-1; a possible D gene is TRBD1 (5 bases). The CDR3 sequence is 16 residues long. CDR1 SNHLY and CDR2 FYNNEI come from the germline V gene. The germline V and J ends were trimmed by 8 bases and 1 base, with 20 bases remaining between them. CDR3 bases: TGTGCCAGCGCTGAAGAGCCGGGGCGGCCGAACACTGAAGCTTTCTTT. Its protein is CASAEEPGRPNTEAFF.

At least ten counts were recorded for this clonotype. CDR3 in DNA: TGTGCCAGCAGTTACTCGATAGTCAGGTTGAGCGGCTACACCTTC. This gives the protein CASSYSIVRLSGYTF. The genes are TRBV6-5 and TRBJ1-2, with unresolved D. Germline CDR1 and CDR2: MNHEY and SVGAGI. The CDR3 covers 15 residues. Trimming left V 0 bases short and J 8 bases short, with 16 bases between.

In its sample, this clonotype was seen many times. The genes are TRBV28 and TRBJ1-1; no clear D gene. The CDR3 is made up of 13 amino acids. The V end lost 5 bases, the J end lost 4 bases, and 11 bases lay between the germline ends. The germline V gene encodes CDR1 MDHEN and CDR2 SYDVKM. The CDR3 reads CASSRRLLTEAFF. The CDR3, as DNA: TGTGCCAGCAGTCGCAGACTTCTCACTGAAGCTTTCTTT. The entire variable domain, with the rest obtained from reference TRBV28 and TRBJ1-1, is as follows: DVKVTQSSRYLVKRTGEKVFLECVQDMDHENMFWYRQDPGLGLRLIYFSYDVKMKEKGDIPEGYSVSREKKERFSLILESASTNQTSMYLCASSRRLLTEAFFGQGTRLTVV.

This clonotype was found many times. The chain carries TRBV27 and TRBJ1-5, with unresolved D. The CDR3 loop spans 16 amino acids. Deletions cut 6 bases from V and 4 bases from J, with 19 bases between. From germline, CDR1 is MNHEY and CDR2 SMNVEV (reference sequence). The CDR3 protein is CASSPQWGGGNQPQHF. The CDR3 bases are TGTGCCAGCAGCCCCCAATGGGGAGGAGGGAATCAGCCCCAGCATTTT.

The V and J genes are TRBV7-2 and TRBJ2-7, with D possibly called TRBD1 or TRBD2 (5 bases each). The length of the CDR3 is 16 residues. V lost 0 bases to trimming and J lost 4 bases, with 16 bases between them. The germline V gene encodes CDR1 SGHTA and CDR2 FQGNSA. The CDR3 protein is CASSLARTFGGYEQYF. The DNA of the CDR3 is TGTGCCAGCAGCTTAGCGAGGACATTCGGCGGGTACGAGCAGTACTTC.